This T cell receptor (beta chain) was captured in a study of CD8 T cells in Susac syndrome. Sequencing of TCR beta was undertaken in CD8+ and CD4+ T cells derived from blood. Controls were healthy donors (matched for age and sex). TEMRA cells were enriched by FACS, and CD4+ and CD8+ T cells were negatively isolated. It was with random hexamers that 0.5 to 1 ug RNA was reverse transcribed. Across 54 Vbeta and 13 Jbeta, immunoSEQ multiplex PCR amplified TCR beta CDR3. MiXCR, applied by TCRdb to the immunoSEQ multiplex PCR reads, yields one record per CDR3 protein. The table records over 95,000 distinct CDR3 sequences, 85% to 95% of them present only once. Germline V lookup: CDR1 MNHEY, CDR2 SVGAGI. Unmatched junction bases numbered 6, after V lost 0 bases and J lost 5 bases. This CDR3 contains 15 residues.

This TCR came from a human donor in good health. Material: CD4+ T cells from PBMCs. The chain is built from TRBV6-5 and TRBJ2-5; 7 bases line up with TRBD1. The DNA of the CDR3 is TGTGCCAGCAGTTACTCAGGGGGCTTGGGGGAGACCCAGTACTTC. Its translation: CASSYSGGLGETQYF.